The TCR beta chain under discussion was sequenced for a study of CD8 T cells in ankylosing spondylitis. This clonotype was detected many times. Its antigen is unidentified. TCRdb re-derived calls from the 5' RACE reads in MiXCR, one entry per CDR3 protein. Of around 130,000 distinct CDR3 sequences detected, over 7% appear once; the ten largest clones hold 3.3%. Germline CDR1 reads DFQATT; CDR2 reads SNEGSKA (reference sequence). This CDR3 is built from 12 residues. Trimming at V came to 6 bases and at J to 5 bases, leaving 6 bases not matched to a gene. Findings and caveats of the study: A subset of motif variants has previously been described in the synovial fluid and blood of reactive arthritis. Clones linked to disease were reported to show significant enrichment in matched ankylosing spondylitis synovial fluid.

This sequence joins TRBV20-1 and TRBJ2-5; 7 bases align to TRBD2. Sequences were obtained from blood, either unsorted or a sorted T cell fraction (not recorded which). The sequence was obtained from a male donor with ankylosing spondylitis or in good health (not recorded which). DNA of the CDR3: TGCAGTGCCCCGGGAGGCGTGGAGACCCAGTACTTC. This gives the protein CSAPGGVETQYF.